This entry features one T cell receptor (beta chain) sequence. The antigen remains undetermined. Sequenced by immunoSEQ multiplex PCR; TCRdb stores in-frame clones only, minus some. The sample lists approximately 50,000 clones; around 94% were seen once. This sample was included in a study of T cells after posttransplantation cyclophosphamide. Study observations and caveats: Donor-recipient repertoire similarity was low at 1-2 months, rising over year one.

Sequencing was performed on PBMCs. The receptor was derived from a woman in her thirties in good health and a related stem cell transplant donor.

The CDR3 DNA is TGCGCCAGCAGCCCTCGACAGGGGACATCTTATGGCTACACCTTC. Translated: CASSPRQGTSYGYTF. This sequence joins TRBV4-3 and TRBJ1-2; 8 bases fit TRBD1. Trimming took 4 bases from V and 5 from J; bases not matched to a gene: 9. This CDR3 comprises 15 residues. CDR1 LGHNA and CDR2 YSLEER come from the germline V gene.